This paragraph covers one TCR beta chain sequence. Its antigen is undetermined. The authors sequenced TCR beta from blood CD8+ and CD4+ T cells. The control group consisted of healthy donors matched for age and sex. Random hexamers were used to reverse transcribe an amount of about 0.5 to 1 ug RNA. immunoSEQ multiplex PCR amplified TCR beta CDR3 across 54 Vbeta, 13 Jbeta. TCRdb re-called the immunoSEQ multiplex PCR reads through MiXCR, storing one row per CDR3 protein. The data contain 150,000 or so distinct CDR3 sequences, just under 95% of them seen just once; the ten biggest clones take up around 0.13%. The data belong to a study of CD8 T cells in Susac syndrome. Whole-study findings and limits: The TCR sequencing and HLA analysis in the study involved a relatively small number of individuals, as the study acknowledged.

The CDR3 length is 13 residues. Germline V CDR1 and CDR2: SNHLY, FYNNEI. V lost 5 bases, J lost 9 bases, and 16 bases lay in between. This receptor was identified in a human donor in good health. The sequencing sample was made of CD4+ T cells from PBMCs. The chain recombines TRBV2 with TRBJ1-2; TRBD1 is a possible D gene (5 bases). The CDR3 region is CASSLGTGTSYTF. As DNA, the CDR3 is TGTGCCAGCAGTCTCGGGACTGGTACAAGCTACACCTTC.